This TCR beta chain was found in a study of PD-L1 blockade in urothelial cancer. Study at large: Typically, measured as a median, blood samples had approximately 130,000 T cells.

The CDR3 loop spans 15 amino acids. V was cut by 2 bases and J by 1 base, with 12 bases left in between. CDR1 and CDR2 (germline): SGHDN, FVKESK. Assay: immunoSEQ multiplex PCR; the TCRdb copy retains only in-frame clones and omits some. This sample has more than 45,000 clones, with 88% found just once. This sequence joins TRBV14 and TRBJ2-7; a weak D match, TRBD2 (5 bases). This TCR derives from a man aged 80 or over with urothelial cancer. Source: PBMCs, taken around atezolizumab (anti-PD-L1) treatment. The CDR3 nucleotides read TGTGCCAGCAGCCAAACCGGGATAGGTTCCTACGAGCAGTACTTC. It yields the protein CASSQTGIGSYEQYF.